A single sample is the source of the 26 T cell receptor beta chains below, sequenced in a study of shared clonotypes between healthy human individuals. Assay: immunoSEQ multiplex PCR; the TCRdb copy retains only in-frame clones and omits some. Of approximately 710,000 clones in the sample, 90% were seen once. Sequencing was done on a sample of memory CD8+ T cells from PBMCs. The subset here: CD45RO+ cells pooled with CCR7-negative TemRA cells. Every receptor here comes from a man between 18 and 29 years old in good health. Some clones in this sample may be carry-over from other donors' samples.

The chain is built from TRBV13 and TRBJ2-7; 11 positions match TRBD2. The germline V gene encodes CDR1 PRHDT and CDR2 FYEKMQ (reference sequence). Trimming at V came to 5 bases and at J to 2 bases, leaving 5 bases not matched to a gene. The CDR3 length is 15 residues. CDR3 DNA sequence: TGTGCCAGCAGCCATCGACTAGCGGGGACCTACGAGCAGTACTTC. Protein sequence: CASSHRLAGTYEQYF.

This rearrangement joins TRBV11-2 to TRBJ2-1, with 8 nucleotides matching TRBD1. J gave up 6 bases and V 1 base, and 8 bases lay outside the gene matches. Germline CDR1 reads SGHAT; CDR2 reads FQNNGV. The CDR3 totals 16 residues. As DNA, the CDR3 is TGTGCCAGCAGCTTAGTTAGCAGGGGGCAGGGCAATGAGCAGTTCTTC. It translates to CASSLVSRGQGNEQFF.

The rearrangement links TRBV9 to TRBJ2-7; TRBD2 agrees at 7 bases. V was pared by 4 bases and J by 0 bases, with 7 bases of the junction left unmatched. CDR3 length: 15 amino acids. Germline-derived CDR1 and CDR2 are SGDLS and YYNGEE. DNA of the CDR3: TGTGCCAGCAGCAAAGGTGGCGGGAGCTCCTACGAGCAGTACTTC. Amino acid sequence: CASSKGGGSSYEQYF.

This clone was counted once. The genes are TRBV27 and TRBJ1-1; the D gene is possibly TRBD1 (6 bases). This CDR3 contains 16 residues. With 0 bases removed from V and 7 bases from J, the gap between germline ends came to 18 bases. CDR1 MNHEY and CDR2 SMNVEV come from the germline V gene (reference sequence). CDR3 sequence: CASSLSSSGGGIEAFF. The CDR3 region has the DNA TGTGCCAGCAGTTTATCTTCATCCGGGGGCGGGATTGAAGCTTTCTTT.

The CDR3 nucleotides read TGTGCCAGCAGCCAGACTAGCGGCCAAGAGACCCAGTACTTC. It encodes CASSQTSGQETQYF. The J gene is TRBJ2-5, the V gene TRBV7-4, with 9 bases lining up with TRBD2. Trimming at V came to 5 bases and at J to 1 base, leaving 2 bases not matched to a gene. Germline values: CDR1 SGHVT, CDR2 SQSDAQ. The CDR3 has 14 residues.

This sequence joins TRBV5-1 and TRBJ2-7; a possible D gene is TRBD2 (7 bases). V lost 6 bases and J 9 bases, leaving 25 bases between the germline ends. This CDR3 is 15 amino acids long. The germline CDR1 and CDR2 sequences are SGHRS and YFSETQ. CDR3 loop: CASTPRRGGPDGQYF. The CDR3 DNA sequence: TGCGCCAGCACCCCGAGGAGGGGGGGACCAGATGGGCAGTACTTC.

The chain carries TRBV20-1 and TRBJ1-1; D might be TRBD1 (6 bases). Germline CDR1 reads DFQATT; CDR2 reads SNEGSKA (reference sequence). With 5 bases removed from V and 10 bases from J, the gap between germline ends came to 11 bases. This CDR3 spans 10 amino acids. CDR3 nucleotides: TGCAGTGCTGCACAGGGTTTAGCTTTCTTT. Translating it yields CSAAQGLAFF.

The table lists this clone with a count of one. The chain is built from TRBV9 and TRBJ2-1; tentatively, D is TRBD2 (5 bases). Germline V lookup: CDR1 SGDLS, CDR2 YYNGEE. This CDR3 comprises 16 residues. V shed 4 bases and J shed 8 bases, with 22 bases lying between them. This chain's CDR3 is CASSKSGRGTMDEQFF. As DNA, the CDR3 is TGTGCCAGCAGCAAATCGGGTCGGGGAACGATGGATGAGCAGTTCTTC.

The V gene is TRBV21-1, the J gene TRBJ2-4; the table's D call, TRBD1, was not checked against the DNA. TRBV21-1 is a pseudogene locus. The length of the CDR3 is 15 residues. CDR3 residues: CASSTRDRGPYIQYF. Here the CDR3 DNA reads TGTGCCAGCAGCACGCGGGACAGAGGTCCGTACATTCAGTACTTC.

This clone occurred many times. This sequence joins TRBV2 and TRBJ2-1; D perhaps matches TRBD2 (6 bases). V lost 2 bases and J lost 4, with 12 bases in between. Germline-derived CDR1 and CDR2 are SNHLY and FYNNEI. CDR3 length: 15 amino acids. The CDR3 nucleotides are TGTGCCAGCAGTGAATCTCGGGAGTTTTACAATGAGCAGTTCTTC. It is translated as CASSESREFYNEQFF.

This clone was seen more than once but under ten times. The chain is built from TRBV18 and TRBJ2-1, with a possible D match to TRBD1 (5 bases). CDR1 KGHSH and CDR2 LQKENI come from the germline V gene. The germline V and J ends were trimmed by 0 bases and 8 bases, with 11 bases remaining between them. The CDR3 has 14 residues. The CDR3 sequence is CASSPPGWGHEQFF. The CDR3 bases are TGTGCCAGCTCACCACCGGGGTGGGGCCATGAGCAGTTCTTC.

This clone was seen once. The chain is built from TRBV9 and TRBJ2-1; D is unresolved. Germline CDR1 is SGDLS and CDR2 is YYNGEE. The CDR3 extends over 14 amino acids. Trimming removed 1 base at V and 7 bases at J, with 12 bases between. As DNA, the CDR3 is TGTGCCAGCAGCGTACTTCCTTCTCGGAATGAGCAGTTCTTC. Amino acids: CASSVLPSRNEQFF.

This chain uses TRBV4-1 with TRBJ2-2; tentative D call: TRBD2 (6 bases). Trimming cost V 4 bases and J 1 base, with 13 bases left between them. Germline CDR1 reads MGHRA; CDR2 reads YSYEKL. This CDR3 has 16 amino acids. CDR3 loop: CASSLLGTRNTGELFF. The DNA for the CDR3 is TGCGCCAGCAGCCTTTTGGGGACTCGGAACACCGGGGAGCTGTTTTTT.

In its sample, this clone was seen once. The gene calls are TRBV10-2 and TRBJ2-2, with D unclear. Trimming removed 8 bases at V and 4 bases at J, with 11 bases between. CDR3 length: 13 residues. Germline CDR1 and CDR2: WSHSY and SAAADI. The CDR3 DNA follows: TGCGCCAGCGGCTCGAAGAGCACCGGGGAGCTGTTTTTT. This translates into CASGSKSTGELFF.

The chain employs TRBV7-6 and TRBJ2-1; the match to TRBD2 covers 8 bases. The CDR3 is 15 residues long. Germline V gene lookup returns CDR1 SGHVS and CDR2 FNYEAQ. V lost 7 bases and J lost 7; bases outside the gene matches: 12. As DNA, the CDR3 is TGTGCCAGCACCACCCTGACTAGCGAGGGGAATGAGCAGTTCTTC. The encoded protein is CASTTLTSEGNEQFF.

J is TRBJ2-7 and V is TRBV6-5; 7 positions agree with TRBD2. The CDR3 has 11 amino acids. V gave up 7 bases and J gave up 6 bases; unmatched junction bases: 3. CDR1 MNHEY and CDR2 SVGAGI come from the germline V gene. CDR3 amino acids: CASTPGGEQYF. The CDR3 bases are TGTGCCAGCACCCCGGGGGGCGAGCAGTACTTC.

The chain has TRBV15 and TRBJ1-1; 7 nucleotides match TRBD1. V gave up 8 bases and J gave up 5 bases; unmatched junction bases: 11. Per the germline V gene, CDR1 is LNHNV and CDR2 is YYDKDF (reference sequence). This CDR3 spans 14 amino acids. The CDR3 region has the DNA TGTGCCACCCGGGGCAGGGGGATAGAGACTGAAGCTTTCTTT. As protein: CATRGRGIETEAFF.

This sequence joins TRBV29-1 and TRBJ2-2; 7 positions match TRBD2. The CDR3 length is 15 residues. The germline CDR1 and CDR2 sequences are SQVTM and ANQGSEA. Losses at the gene ends were 6 bases for V and 5 bases for J; bases not matched to a gene: 12. CDR3 in DNA: TGCAGCGTAGCCTGGACTAGTGGGAGGACCGGGGAGCTGTTTTTT. This encodes CSVAWTSGRTGELFF.

This chain links TRBV7-1 with TRBJ2-2; TRBD2 might be the D (6 bases). TRBV7-1 is an ORF for which the function is uncertain. The CDR3 length is 15 residues. Trimming took 4 bases from V and 7 from J, leaving 16 bases between them. CDR3 region: CASSLVLGLHGELFF. The CDR3 nucleotides read TGTGCCAGCAGCTTAGTTCTGGGACTCCACGGGGAGCTGTTTTTT.

This clone was counted a single time. Within the sample, other DNA sequences also encode this same CDR3. The chain is built from TRBV9 and TRBJ2-1, with 8 positions matching TRBD1. CDR1 is SGDLS and CDR2 is YYNGEE in the germline V gene. This CDR3 is 15 amino acids long. J lost 2 bases, V lost 3 bases, and 4 bases had no gene match. The CDR3 sequence is CASSARQGPYNEQFF. The CDR3, as DNA: TGTGCCAGCAGCGCTAGACAGGGGCCCTACAATGAGCAGTTCTTC. Filled out from reference TRBV9 and TRBJ2-1, the complete variable domain reads DSGVTQTPKHLITATGQRVTLRCSPRSGDLSVYWYQQSLDQGLQFLIQYYNGEERAKGNILERFSAQQFPDLHSELNLSSLELGDSALYFCASSARQGPYNEQFFGPGTRLTVL.

The V gene is TRBV5-4, the J gene TRBJ1-4; D gene ambiguous. Between the trimmed V and J ends, which lost 0 bases and 3 bases, there was a span of 6 bases. The CDR3 has 14 amino acids. Germline lookup yields CDR1 SGHNT and CDR2 YYREEE (reference sequence). This CDR3 reads CASSLGKSNEKLFF. The DNA for the CDR3 is TGTGCCAGCAGCTTGGGGAAGTCTAATGAAAAACTGTTTTTT.

V gene TRBV7-9 combines with J gene TRBJ2-6; tentatively, D is TRBD1 or TRBD2 (5 bases each). The germline gives CDR1 SEHNR, CDR2 FQNEAQ (reference sequence). The CDR3 runs 18 residues. Trimming stripped 6 bases from V and 0 bases from J, with 18 bases between. CDR3 sequence: CASSIRGPVSSGANVLTF. CDR3 bases: TGTGCCAGCAGTATCCGGGGACCCGTTAGCTCTGGGGCCAACGTCCTGACTTTC.

This chain connects TRBV27 to TRBJ2-1; no clear D. The CDR3 loop spans 12 amino acids. Trimming shortened V by 4 bases and J by 10 bases, and 11 bases separated the two germline ends. In germline, CDR1 is MNHEY, CDR2 SMNVEV (reference sequence). The CDR3 spells CASSSLGREQFF. The CDR3, as DNA: TGTGCCAGCAGTTCCTTAGGTCGGGAGCAGTTCTTC.

This chain connects TRBV27 to TRBJ1-5, with a possible D match to TRBD1 (5 bases). The V gene lost 0 bases and the J gene lost 7 bases, with 13 bases spanning the gap. Germline V CDR1 and CDR2: MNHEY, SMNVEV (reference sequence). There are 15 residues in the CDR3. The CDR3 nucleotides are TGTGCCAGCAGTTTATCGTTGGGGGAAGGGCAGCCCCAGCATTTT. It is translated as CASSLSLGEGQPQHF.

This CDR3 is CASSLLSGGNYEQYF. The CDR3 DNA follows: TGTGCCAGCAGCTTACTCAGCGGGGGAAACTACGAGCAGTACTTC. The J gene is TRBJ2-7, the V gene TRBV7-2; 8 bases map to TRBD2. The ends lost 2 bases at V and 3 bases at J; junction bases unmatched: 6. This CDR3 region has 15 residues. CDR1 and CDR2 from the germline V gene are SGHTA and FQGNSA.

Note on this clone: Germline and junction disagree at one end, which may indicate a read error. The chain has TRBV5-1 and TRBJ1-5; 7 nucleotides line up with TRBD1. This CDR3 comprises 15 residues. CDR1 and CDR2 (germline): SGHRS, YFSETQ. DNA for the CDR3: TGTGCCAGCAGCCGTGGGCAGGGGGATCATCAGCCCCAGCATTTT. Protein product: CASSRGQGDHQPQHF.